The clone carrying this T cell receptor beta chain was observed a handful of times. CDR3 length equals 15 residues. Trimming took 0 bases from V and 4 from J, leaving 14 bases between them. In germline, CDR1 is SGHRS, CDR2 YFSETQ. This specimen belongs to a study of blood T cell repertoires in COVID-19. As for the study in general: COVID-19 samples, acute and convalescent, were from the United States, Italy and Spain. In each case, the material was cDNA or gDNA derived from T cells, B-cell-depleted T cells, or PBMCs.

Authors' analysis steps: From reference gene primer amplification, estimates of nucleated cell counts were derived. Data came from immunoSEQ multiplex PCR; TCRdb stores just in-frame clones and leaves some out. V and J calls and clone size are copied from that table; D and trimming were computed from the DNA. The profile shows about 64,000 clones, just over 85% of them singletons. Sequenced input: peripheral blood. This TCR was recovered from a man aged 50 to 59 with active COVID-19. The chain uses TRBV5-1 and TRBJ2-7, with D possibly being TRBD1 (6 bases). CDR3 amino acids: CASSLDGTSSYEQYF. The CDR3 DNA reads as TGCGCCAGCAGCTTGGACGGGACAAGTAGTTACGAGCAGTACTTC. Full variable domain (rest looked up from reference TRBV5-1 and TRBJ2-7): KAGVTQTPRYLIKTRGQQVTLSCSPISGHRSVSWYQQTPGQGLQFLFEYFSETQRNKGNFPGRFSGRQFSNSRSEMNVSTLELGDSALYLCASSLDGTSSYEQYFGPGTRLTVT.